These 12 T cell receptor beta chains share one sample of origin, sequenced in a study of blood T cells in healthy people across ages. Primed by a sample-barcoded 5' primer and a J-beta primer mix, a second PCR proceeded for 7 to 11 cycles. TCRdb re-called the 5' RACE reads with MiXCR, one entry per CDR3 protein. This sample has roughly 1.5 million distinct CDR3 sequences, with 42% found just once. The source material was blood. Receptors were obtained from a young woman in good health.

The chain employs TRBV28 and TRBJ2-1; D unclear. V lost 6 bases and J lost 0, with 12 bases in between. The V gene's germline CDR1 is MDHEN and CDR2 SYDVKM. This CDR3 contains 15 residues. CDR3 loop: CASSRPAVSYNEQFF. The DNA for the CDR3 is TGTGCCAGCAGCCGGCCGGCCGTCTCCTACAATGAGCAGTTCTTC.

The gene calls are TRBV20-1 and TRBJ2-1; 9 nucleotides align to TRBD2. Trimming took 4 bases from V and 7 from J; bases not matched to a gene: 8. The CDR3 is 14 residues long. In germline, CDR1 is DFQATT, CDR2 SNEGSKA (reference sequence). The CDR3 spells CSAITASGINEQFF. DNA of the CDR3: TGCAGTGCTATAACGGCTAGCGGGATTAATGAGCAGTTCTTC.

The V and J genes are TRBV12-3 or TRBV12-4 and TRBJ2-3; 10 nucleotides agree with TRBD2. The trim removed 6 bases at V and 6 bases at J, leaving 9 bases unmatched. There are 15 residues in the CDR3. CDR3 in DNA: TGTGCCAGCAGCCCTAGCGGGAGACTGTCCGATACGCAGTATTTT. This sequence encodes CASSPSGRLSDTQYF.

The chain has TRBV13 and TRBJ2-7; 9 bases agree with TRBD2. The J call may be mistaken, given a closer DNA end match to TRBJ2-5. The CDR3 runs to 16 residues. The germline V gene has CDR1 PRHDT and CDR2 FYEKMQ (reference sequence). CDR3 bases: TGTGCCAGCAGCTCCTCTAGCGGGGATTACCGGGAGACCCAGTACTTC. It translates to CASSSSSGDYRETQYF.

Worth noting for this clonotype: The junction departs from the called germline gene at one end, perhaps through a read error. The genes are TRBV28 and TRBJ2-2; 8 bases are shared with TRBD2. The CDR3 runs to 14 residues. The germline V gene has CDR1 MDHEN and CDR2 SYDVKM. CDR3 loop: CASTISGNIGELFF. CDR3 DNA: TGTGCCAGCACGATTAGCGGGAACATCGGGGAGCTGTTTTTT.

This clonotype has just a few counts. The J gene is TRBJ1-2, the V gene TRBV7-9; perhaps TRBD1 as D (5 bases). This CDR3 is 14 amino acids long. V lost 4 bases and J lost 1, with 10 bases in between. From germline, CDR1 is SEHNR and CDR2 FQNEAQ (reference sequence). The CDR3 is CASSWGGFNYGYTF. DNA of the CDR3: TGTGCCAGCAGCTGGGGCGGGTTTAACTATGGCTACACCTTC.

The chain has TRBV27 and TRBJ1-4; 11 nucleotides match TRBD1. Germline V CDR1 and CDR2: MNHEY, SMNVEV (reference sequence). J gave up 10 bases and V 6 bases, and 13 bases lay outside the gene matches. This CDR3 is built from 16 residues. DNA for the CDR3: TGTGCCAGCAGCAGTTTGGACCGGACAGGGGGCGTAAAACTGTTTTTT. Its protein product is CASSSLDRTGGVKLFF. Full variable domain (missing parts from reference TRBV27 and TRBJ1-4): EAQVTQNPRYLITVTGKKLTVTCSQNMNHEYMSWYRQDPGLGLRQIYYSMNVEVTDKGDVPEGYKVSRKEKRNFPLILESPSPNQTSLYFCASSSLDRTGGVKLFFGSGTQLSVL.

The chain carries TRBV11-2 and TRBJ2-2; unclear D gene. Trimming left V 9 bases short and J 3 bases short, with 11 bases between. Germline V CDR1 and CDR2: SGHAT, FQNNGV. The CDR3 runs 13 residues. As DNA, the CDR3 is TGTGCCAGTCTTCGTAGGGACACCGGGGAGCTGTTTTTT. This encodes CASLRRDTGELFF.

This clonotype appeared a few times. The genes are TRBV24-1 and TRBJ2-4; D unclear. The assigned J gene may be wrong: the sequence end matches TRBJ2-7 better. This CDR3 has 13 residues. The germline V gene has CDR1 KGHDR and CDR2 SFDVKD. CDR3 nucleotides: TGTGCCACCAGTGATGGGATCGGCTACGAGCAGTACTTC. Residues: CATSDGIGYEQYF.

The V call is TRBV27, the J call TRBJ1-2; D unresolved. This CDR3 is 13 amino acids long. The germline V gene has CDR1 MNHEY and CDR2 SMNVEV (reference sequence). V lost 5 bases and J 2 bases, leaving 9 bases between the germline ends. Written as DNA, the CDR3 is TGTGCCAGCAGTATTGGCCACAACTATGGCTACACCTTC. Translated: CASSIGHNYGYTF.

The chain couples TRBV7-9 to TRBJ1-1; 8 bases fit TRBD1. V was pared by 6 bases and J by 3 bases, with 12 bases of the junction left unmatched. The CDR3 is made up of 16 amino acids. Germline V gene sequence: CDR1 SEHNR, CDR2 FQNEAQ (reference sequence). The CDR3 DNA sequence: TGTGCCAGCAGACCACCCAGGACAGGGCGTTACACTGAAGCTTTCTTT. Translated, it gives CASRPPRTGRYTEAFF.

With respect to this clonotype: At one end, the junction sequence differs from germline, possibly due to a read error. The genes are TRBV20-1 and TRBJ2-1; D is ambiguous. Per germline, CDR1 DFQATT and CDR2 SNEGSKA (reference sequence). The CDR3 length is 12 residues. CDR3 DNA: TGCAGGGCTAGAACGGACGGCAATGAGCAGTTCTTT. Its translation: CRARTDGNEQFF.